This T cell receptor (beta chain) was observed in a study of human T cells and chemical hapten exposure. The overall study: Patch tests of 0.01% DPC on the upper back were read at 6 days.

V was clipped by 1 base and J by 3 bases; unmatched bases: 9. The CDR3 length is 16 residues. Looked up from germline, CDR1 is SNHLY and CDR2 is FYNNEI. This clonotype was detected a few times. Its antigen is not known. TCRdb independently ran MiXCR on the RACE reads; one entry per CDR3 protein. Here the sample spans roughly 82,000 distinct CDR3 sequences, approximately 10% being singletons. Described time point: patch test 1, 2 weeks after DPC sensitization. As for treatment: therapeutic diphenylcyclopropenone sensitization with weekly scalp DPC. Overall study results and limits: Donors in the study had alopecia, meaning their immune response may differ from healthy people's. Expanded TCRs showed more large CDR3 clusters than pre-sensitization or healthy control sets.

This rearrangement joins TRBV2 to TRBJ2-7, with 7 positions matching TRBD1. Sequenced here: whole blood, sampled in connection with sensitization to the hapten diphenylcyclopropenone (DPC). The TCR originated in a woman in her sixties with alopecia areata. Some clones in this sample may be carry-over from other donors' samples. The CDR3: CASSEVTARDSYEQYF. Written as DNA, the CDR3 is TGTGCCAGCAGTGAAGTCACTGCCCGGGACAGCTACGAGCAGTACTTC.